The present T cell receptor (beta chain) was sequenced within a study of Ad26.COV2.S vaccination and SARS-CoV-2 variants (dated by TCRdb to the early 2020s). With respect to the entire study: Donors in the vaccine arm were drawn from COV1001, a multicentre, randomized, double-blind, placebo-controlled phase I-IIa trial testing Ad26.COV2.S in healthy adults. Dosing of Ad26.COV2.S was intramuscular, at either 5x10^10 or 1x10^11 viral particles, delivered as one shot or as two shots spaced 56 days apart. The specificity and breadth of SARS-CoV-2-reactive T cell receptors after Ad26.COV2.S vaccination were assessed by TCRbeta repertoire sequencing. The TCR-sequenced set comprised approximately 30 samples: roughly 19 Ad26.COV2.S vaccine recipients, 5 placebo recipients and 8 SARS-CoV-2 convalescent individuals. Trial participants were randomized into five groups of five, in which low-dose or high-dose Ad26.COV2.S was given once or twice, or placebo was given on both occasions. Investigators remained blinded to trial group allocation during experiments and outcome assessment. Overall results and qualifications from the work: Non-spike TCR breadth was comparable between vaccine and placebo recipients, consistent with the vaccine containing only spike. According to the authors, total T cell responses may have been underestimated by the TCR breadth and depth analyses. The study lacked the statistical power to compare responses across vaccine doses or regimens. After vaccination, spike-specific CD8+ and CD4+ T cell responses were reported to show substantial breadth. Higher spike-specific TCR breadth was observed in Ad26.COV2.S recipients than in placebo recipients (P = 0.0014).

TCRbeta CDR3 regions were sequenced with the immunoSEQ Assay. After extraction, genomic DNA underwent amplification by bias-controlled multiplex PCR, followed by high-throughput sequencing. On the authors' methods: To quantify the absolute abundance of each unique TCRbeta CDR3 region, sequences were collapsed and filtered. T cell fraction was estimated by normalizing TCRbeta template counts to usable DNA, with usable DNA measured through amplification of reference genes found in all nucleated cells. Repertoire TCRs were annotated as SARS-CoV-2-specific when V gene, CDR3 amino acid sequence and J gene were exactly matched to a known reactive TCR set. The reference SARS-CoV-2 TCR set was obtained from MIRA and was filtered for enrichment in COVID-19-positive ImmuneCODE repertoires, whereby public or cross-reactive TCRs were removed. Based on the MIRA antigens, annotated TCRs were further analysed at the level of specific ORF or position within ORF. Breadth was defined as the number of annotated unique rearrangements divided by the total number of unique productive rearrangements, and depth was defined as the summed frequency of the annotated unique rearrangements. TCR breadth was compared between groups using two-sided Wilcoxon rank-sum tests. TCRdb stores this immuneACCESS table with in-frame sequences only. Part of the clones is absent; in the studies checked, under half of the shortfall reflects unresolved V genes, and no reason is known for the rest. Clonal size and the V and J genes are those of that table, whereas D and trimming came from the DNA. A total of approximately 410,000 clones appear in this sample, roughly 90% of them only once. 3.6% of the sample is taken by the ten largest.

CDR1 and CDR2, looked up from the germline V gene, are SNHLY and FYNNEI. V is shortened by 4 bases, J by 7 bases, and the region joining them spans 14 bases. There are 13 amino acids in the CDR3, from cysteine to phenylalanine inclusive. Only the CDR3 region is kept as DNA, spanning 39 bases read in frame from base 1. Explained via the paper, the treatment or condition label denotes: about 20 received Ad26.COV2.S at low or high dose, single or two shots; 5 received placebo; per-sample allocation not given. Repertoires of vaccine and placebo recipients were sequenced from samples taken on day 63 after the first injection. Between 29 July and 7 August 2020, Cohort 1b enrolled 20 to 30 adults aged 18-55 years at one site in Boston, USA. Ad26.COV2.S was a replication-incompetent adenovirus type 26 vector that expressed a prefusion-stabilized SARS-CoV-2 spike protein derived from the original Wuhan strain.

A word on this clone: Its antigen remains unidentified. Per-base qualities were not stored, and no clone one base away is much larger.

Specimen: peripheral blood, collected in a trial of Ad26.COV2.S vaccine versus placebo. The sequence links TRBV2 to TRBJ2-7, with the D segment identity uncertain. This receptor was obtained from a person between 18 and 60 years old who received the Ad26.COV2.S COVID-19 vaccine or a placebo. This receptor carries the CDR3 CASSVSQPGEQYF. The DNA is TGTGCCAGCAGTGTGTCCCAACCTGGGGAGCAGTACTTC.